This T cell receptor (beta chain) derives from a study of shared clonotypes between healthy human individuals. General study results and limits: The study sampled only blood, and tissue repertoires likely differ.

Execution of the assay was at deep level. Genomic DNA per cell subset filled all wells of several immunoSEQ plates. TCRdb's copy holds only in-frame clones and misses some; the assay was immunoSEQ multiplex PCR. The sample contains 2 million to 2.5 million clones, roughly 93% of which appear only once. Caucasian adults residing in Nashville, Tennessee made up all the donors. As to this clone: Its matching antigen is unknown.

The source is a man between 18 and 29 years old in good health. Some clones in this sample may be carry-over from other donors' samples. Source material: naive CD4+ T cells from PBMCs. Subset: CD45RA+ positively selected.

The chain's CDR3 is CASSEQTGELFF. The CDR3 coding sequence is TGTGCCAGCAGTGAACAGACCGGGGAGCTGTTTTTT. The chain recombines TRBV2 with TRBJ2-2; D is unclear. The V end was cut by 2 bases, the J end by 5 bases, with 3 bases between. Germline assignment: CDR1 SNHLY and CDR2 FYNNEI. The CDR3 has 12 amino acids.